Here is one T cell receptor beta chain with its context. Membership in each cohort depended on participant-reported clinical history. This specimen belongs to a study of blood T cell repertoires in COVID-19. At the level of the study: Sites across the United States, Italy and Spain contributed samples from acute and convalescent COVID-19. In each case, the material was cDNA or gDNA derived from T cells, B-cell-depleted T cells, or PBMCs.

The germline V gene encodes CDR1 DFQATT and CDR2 SNEGSKA (reference sequence). The CDR3 covers 12 residues. The germline V and J ends were trimmed by 6 bases and 2 bases, with 10 bases remaining between them. Per the study methods: The assay estimated nucleated cells by amplifying reference gene primers. Here immunoSEQ multiplex PCR was the method, and the copy in TCRdb shows in-frame clones only, minus some. V and J calls plus clone size are reproduced from that table; the DNA served to infer D and trimming. Counted here are about 240,000 clones, 86% occurring once; the ten biggest clones make up about 3.5%.

Input material: PBMCs or T cells enriched from blood (not recorded which). The receptor was isolated from a woman in her thirties or forties with acute COVID-19. The V gene is TRBV20-1, the J gene TRBJ2-5; tentative D call: TRBD1 (5 bases). In DNA form, the CDR3 reads TGCAGTGCAAGTCGACAGCAAGAGACCCAGTACTTC. Translated: CSASRQQETQYF.